The following is a T cell receptor (beta chain) sequence with its context. Its cognate antigen has yet to be identified. Qualities for individual bases were not recorded, and no much larger clone is one base off. This specimen comes from a study of shared clonotypes between healthy human individuals (dated by TCRdb to about 2020). Study-level background: Two women and a few men aged 18 to 49 years were included in the cohort. Libraries were prepared and TCR repertoires were sequenced by different laboratories using diverse techniques, in order to increase sequencing depth and limit assay-specific biases. For each donor, CD4 naive and CD4 memory were each given three plates, CD8 naive was given two plates, and CD8 memory was given one plate. Per donor, leukapheresis produced somewhere between about 0.94 and 9.5 billion PBMCs. Blood TCR repertoires of roughly five healthy adults were deeply sequenced to estimate repertoire size and the extent of clonotype sharing between individuals.

The donors were healthy, HIV-negative adults with no recently reported acute infections or vaccinations. Every donor was a Caucasian adult living in Nashville, Tennessee, USA. CD4+ T cells were enriched through magnetic negative selection, after which naive cells were positively selected on CD45RA and the remaining negative fraction served as the memory subset. After blood collection by leukapheresis, PBMCs were isolated using Ficoll-Histopaque density gradient centrifugation and then cryopreserved in the vapor phase of liquid nitrogen. Analytical flow cytometry was used to check the purity and quantity of every magnetically sorted T cell population. Genomic DNA was isolated from every sorted fraction and measured by UV absorbance on a Nanodrop 2000c. Using the deep immunoSEQ assay, TCR CDR3 regions were amplified from genomic DNA by multiplex PCR. Extracted genomic DNA from each cell subset was spread evenly across all wells of several immunoSEQ 96-well plates, with each plate serving as a replicate. Each replicate PCR for sorted subsets received around 200 ng genomic DNA, equal to roughly 29,000 T cell genomes. The purified libraries were quantified using a Qubit 3.0 fluorometer, sized with a Bioanalyzer 2100, and then quantified again using the KAPA Library Quantification kit. Every immunoSEQ 96-well plate was sequenced on a separate single-read 150-cycle Illumina NextSeq 550 flow cell. The original pipeline was this. Because the immunoSEQ output held only junctional sequences and lacked quality scores, the filtering could not match the filtering applied to full-length reads. Sequences were annotated with PyIR, a Python wrapper for IgBLAST v1.9, using IMGT germline references to assign V/J genes and CDR3. Reads were filtered out if the reads had weak V/J assignments (E-value above 1e-6), no CDR3, stop codons, out-of-frame junctions, or ambiguous translated residues. V3J clonotypes were defined by identical inferred V gene, J gene, and CDR3 amino acid sequence. Percentage overlap between repertoires was computed as shared unique clonotypes divided by the size of the smaller repertoire. Richness of each repertoire was evaluated using RTK rarefaction, the Chao1 estimator, and Recon v2.1 estimates of unobserved clonotypes. OLGA was used to compute generation probabilities for all TCRbeta clonotypes that the gDNA method yielded from a few donors. TCRdb took over this immuneACCESS table, retaining in-frame rearrangements with V and J assigned. Such tables are incomplete; in checked studies, under half of the missing clones stem from an unresolved V gene, and the remainder is unexplained. Clonal size and the V and J genes are those of that table, whereas D and trimming came from the DNA. Across this sample there are nearly 1 million clones, with 76% seen only once. Over 1.3% of the sample goes to the ten largest clones.

The investigation overall reported the following: Higher generation probabilities were observed for clonotypes shared by all four sorted-subset donors than for non-shared clonotypes. Sharing across a few donors was observed for around 5% of naive CD4, over 3% of naive CD8, 2% to 2.5% of memory CD4, and roughly 0.4% of memory CD8 clonotypes. Estimated clonotype richness was generally larger for naive than for memory subsets. Sampling was restricted to blood, and TCR repertoires in tissues likely differ from the TCR repertoires found in blood. Pairwise subsampling indicated that sequencing depth was expected to affect the degree of clonotype sharing among donors. Because the study included only a small number of donors, the genetic and exposure-history diversity represented was limited. Rarefaction of sorted-subset datasets indicated incomplete sequencing despite the large sequencing depth.

Reading the germline V gene gives CDR1 SGDLS and CDR2 YYNGEE. V is shortened by 4 bases, J by 2 bases, and the region joining them spans 19 bases. The CDR3 runs 18 residues from the cysteine to the phenylalanine. The only DNA kept is the CDR3, 54 bases in frame from the first base. The receptor comes from a man younger than 35 in good health. Sequencing input: memory CD4+ T cells sorted from blood. The cell subset or site label of this sample denotes: CD45RA-negative fraction. Rearrangement joined TRBV9 to TRBJ2-6; no D gene can be assigned with confidence. The nucleotide sequence is given as TGTGCCAGCAGCATTGGTTCGGGTTTTTCTCCTGGGGCCAACGTCCTGACTTTC. It translates as CASSIGSGFSPGANVLTF.